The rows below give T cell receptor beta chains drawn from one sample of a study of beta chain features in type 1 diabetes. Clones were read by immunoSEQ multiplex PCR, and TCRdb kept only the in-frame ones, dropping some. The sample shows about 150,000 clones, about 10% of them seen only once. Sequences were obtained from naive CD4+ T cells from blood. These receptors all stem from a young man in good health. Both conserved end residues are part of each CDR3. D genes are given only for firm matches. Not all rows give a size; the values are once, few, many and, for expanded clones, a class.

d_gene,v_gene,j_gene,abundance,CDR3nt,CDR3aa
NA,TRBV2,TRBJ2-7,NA,TGTGCCAGCAGTAGCGCCCAGTATCTGGCCTACGAGCAGTACTTC,CASSSAQYLAYEQYF
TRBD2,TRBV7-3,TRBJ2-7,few,TGTGCCAGCAGCCTCCGGGGAGGGCTGGACTACGAGCAGTACTTC,CASSLRGGLDYEQYF
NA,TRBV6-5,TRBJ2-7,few,TGTGCCAGCAGCTACCGGGACAACTACGAGCAGTACTTC,CASSYRDNYEQYF
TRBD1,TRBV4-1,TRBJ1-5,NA,TGCGCCAGCAGCCCTTGGACAGGGGTCAACAATCAGCCCCAGCATTTT,CASSPWTGVNNQPQHF
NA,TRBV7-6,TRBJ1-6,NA,TGTGCCAGCAGCCCGAGGACAGCGGATAATTCACCCCTCCACTTT,CASSPRTADNSPLHF
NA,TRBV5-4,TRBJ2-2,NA,TGTGCCAGCAGCGGAGCTTTCACCGGGGAGCTGTTTTTT,CASSGAFTGELFF
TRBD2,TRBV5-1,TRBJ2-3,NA,TGCGCCAGCAGACCCCTAGCGGGGGGGCCAGATACGCAGTATTTT,CASRPLAGGPDTQYF
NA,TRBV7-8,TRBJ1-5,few,TGTGCCAGCAGCTTAGTATCGACAGTTAGCAATCAGCCCCAGCATTTT,CASSLVSTVSNQPQHF
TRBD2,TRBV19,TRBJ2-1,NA,TGTGCCAGTAGTCTGGGACTAGCGACACAGGCCTACAATGAGCAGTTCTTC,CASSLGLATQAYNEQFF
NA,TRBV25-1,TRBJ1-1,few,TGTGCCAGCAGATTGACAGAGAACACTGAAGCTTTCTTT,CASRLTENTEAFF
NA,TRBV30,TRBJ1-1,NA,TGTGCCTGGAGGACAGGGAACACTGAAGCTTTCTTT,CAWRTGNTEAFF
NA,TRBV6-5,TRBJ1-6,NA,TGTGCCAGCAGTTACGGACTGGGGAGGAGTTCACCCCTCCACTTT,CASSYGLGRSSPLHF
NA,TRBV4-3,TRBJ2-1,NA,TGCGCCAGCAGCCAGCTCAGATACAATGAGCAGTTCTTC,CASSQLRYNEQFF
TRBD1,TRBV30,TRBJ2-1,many,TGTGCCTGGACCAAACTGGGACAGGAGGTCGATGAGCAGTTCTTC,CAWTKLGQEVDEQFF
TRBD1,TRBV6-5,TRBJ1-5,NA,TGTGCCACCAAAGAGACAGGGGGCACTCAGCCCCAGCATTTT,CATKETGGTQPQHF
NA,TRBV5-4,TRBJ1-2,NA,TGTGCCAGCAGCTCGGGGGCGGGGGACTATGGCTACACCTTC,CASSSGAGDYGYTF
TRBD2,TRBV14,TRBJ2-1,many,TGTGCCAGCAGCCCCGGGGGGTCCAATGAGCAGTTCTTC,CASSPGGSNEQFF
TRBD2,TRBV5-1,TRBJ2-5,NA,TGCGCCAGCAGCTCCCTAGCGGGGGGGCCGGAGACCCAGTACTTC,CASSSLAGGPETQYF
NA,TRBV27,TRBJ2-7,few,TGTGCCAGCAGTCCAGACAGGTCCTACGAGCAGTACTTC,CASSPDRSYEQYF
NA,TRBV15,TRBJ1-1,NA,TGTGCCACCAGCAGAGCGGGGGAGATGACTGAAGCTTTCTTT,CATSRAGEMTEAFF
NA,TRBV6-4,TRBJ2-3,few,TGTGCCAGCAGTGTCGCGGGCACAGATACGCAGTATTTT,CASSVAGTDTQYF
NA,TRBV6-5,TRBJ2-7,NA,TGTGCCAGCAGGACACCCAGGACCTACGAGCAGTACTTC,CASRTPRTYEQYF
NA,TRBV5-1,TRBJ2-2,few,TGCGCCAGCAGCTTGAGGGGCTTTGAGGGGGACACCGGGGAGCTGTTTTTT,CASSLRGFEGDTGELFF
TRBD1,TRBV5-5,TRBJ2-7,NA,TGTGCCAGCAGCTCGACAGGGGGGTACGAGCAGTACTTC,CASSSTGGYEQYF
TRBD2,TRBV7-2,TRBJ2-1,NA,TGTGCCAGCAGCCTAGGGGCCGGCGGGGGTGTGTACAATGAGCAGTTCTTC,CASSLGAGGGVYNEQFF
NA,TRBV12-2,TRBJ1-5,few,TGTGCAAGTCGCTTATCGACAGGGGGCGTTCGTGGTCAGCCCCAGCATTTT,CASRLSTGGVRGQPQHF
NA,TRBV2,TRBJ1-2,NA,TGTGCCAGCAGTGATAGCGTCTATGGCTACACCTTC,CASSDSVYGYTF
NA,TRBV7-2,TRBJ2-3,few,TGTGCCAGCAGCTTAAGCCAGGGGACAGATACGCAGTATTTT,CASSLSQGTDTQYF
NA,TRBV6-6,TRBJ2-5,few,TGTGCCAGCAGTTACTCGAAGACAGAAGAGACCCAGTACTTC,CASSYSKTEETQYF
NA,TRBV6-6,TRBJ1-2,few,TGTGCCAGCAGTTCCCCTCACAGGGATGGCTATGGCTACACCTTC,CASSSPHRDGYGYTF
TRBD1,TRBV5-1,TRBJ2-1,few,TGCGCCAGCAGCGGTTGGGACAGGCTCAATGAGCAGTTCTTC,CASSGWDRLNEQFF
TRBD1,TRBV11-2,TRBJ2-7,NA,TGTGCCAGCAGCTCACAGGGGAGCGAGCAGTACTTC,CASSSQGSEQYF
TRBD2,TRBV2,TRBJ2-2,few,TGTGCCAGCAGCCTAGGGACTAGAACGAACACCGGGGAGCTGTTTTTT,CASSLGTRTNTGELFF
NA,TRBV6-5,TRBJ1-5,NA,TGTGCCAGCAGTTACTCGAGGAACGGCCCAGATTTTTTT,CASSYSRNGPDFF
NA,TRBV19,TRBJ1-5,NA,TGTGCCAGTAGTATAGGCAGCAACTACCATCAGCCCCAGCATTTT,CASSIGSNYHQPQHF
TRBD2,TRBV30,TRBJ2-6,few,TGTGCCTGGAGTGCGGGGGGCTCTGGGGCCAACGTCCTGACTTTC,CAWSAGGSGANVLTF
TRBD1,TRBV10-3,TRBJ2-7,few,TGTGCCATCAGTTCACAGGGGGCAGGGTACGAGCAGTACTTC,CAISSQGAGYEQYF
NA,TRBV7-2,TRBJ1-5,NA,TGTGCCAGCAGCTTAGCGCCGGGATTGTATCAGCCCCAGCATTTT,CASSLAPGLYQPQHF
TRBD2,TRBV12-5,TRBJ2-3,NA,TGTGCTAGTGGACGGGGGGAAGCGCCTAGCACAGATACGCAGTATTTT,CASGRGEAPSTDTQYF
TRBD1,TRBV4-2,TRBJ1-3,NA,TGTGCCAGCAGCCAAAGAACCCAGACAGGGGCGGGAAACACCATATATTTT,CASSQRTQTGAGNTIYF
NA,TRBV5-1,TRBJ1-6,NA,TGCGCCAGCAGCTTGCAGGGAACGGAAAATTCACCCCTCCACTTT,CASSLQGTENSPLHF
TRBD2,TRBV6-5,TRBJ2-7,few,TGTGCCAGCAGGCACACGGTAGCGGGCTCCTACGAGCAGTACTTC,CASRHTVAGSYEQYF
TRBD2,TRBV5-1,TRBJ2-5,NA,TGCGCCAGCAGTCTTGGACTAGCGGGGGAACAAGAGACCCAGTACTTC,CASSLGLAGEQETQYF
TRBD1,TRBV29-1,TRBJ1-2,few,TGCAGCGTGGACAGGTGGCAGCTTAACTATGGCTACACCTTC,CSVDRWQLNYGYTF
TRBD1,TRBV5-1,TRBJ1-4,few,TGCGCCAGCAGATTTGACCCGGGACAGGGTAATGAAAAACTGTTTTTT,CASRFDPGQGNEKLFF
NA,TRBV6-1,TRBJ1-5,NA,TGTGCCAGCACCTCCCGGGACATCGGCAATCAGCCCCAGCATTTT,CASTSRDIGNQPQHF
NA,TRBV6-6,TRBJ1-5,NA,TGTGCCAGCAGCAAGACCACAGGGCTCAATCAGCCCCAGCATTTT,CASSKTTGLNQPQHF
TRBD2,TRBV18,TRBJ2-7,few,TGTGCCAGCTCACCACCTACCGGGGGGGGCTACGAGCAGTACTTC,CASSPPTGGGYEQYF
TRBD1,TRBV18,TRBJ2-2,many,TGTGCCAGCTCACCGGGACAGGGAAACACCGGGGAGCTGTTTTTT,CASSPGQGNTGELFF
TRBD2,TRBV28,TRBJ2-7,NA,TGTGCCAGCACCGACGGGACTAGCGTATACGAGCAGTACTTC,CASTDGTSVYEQYF
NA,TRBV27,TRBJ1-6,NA,TGTGCCAGCAGTTTTGGAGTTTCGGGTTCACCCCTCCACTTT,CASSFGVSGSPLHF
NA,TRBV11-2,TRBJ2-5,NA,TGTGCCAGCAGCTTGGGCAGGGAACAGACCCAGTACTTC,CASSLGREQTQYF
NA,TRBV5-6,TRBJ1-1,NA,TGTGCCAGCAGCTGGGACTCAGGAGGGGTTGCTGAAGCTTTCTTT,CASSWDSGGVAEAFF
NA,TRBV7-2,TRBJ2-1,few,TGTGCCAGCAGCTTCCTGGACAGCACAATGAAGCAGTTCTTC,CASSFLDSTMKQFF
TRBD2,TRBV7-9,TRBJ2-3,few,TGTGCCAGCAGCTTCCCCTCTAGCGGGGGACCAGATACGCAGTATTTT,CASSFPSSGGPDTQYF
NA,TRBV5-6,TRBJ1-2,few,TGTGCCAGCAGCTTGGCCTCCTATGGCTACACCTTC,CASSLASYGYTF
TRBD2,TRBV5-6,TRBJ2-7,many,TGTGCCAGCAGCTTGTTTACGGGGGGTTCCTACGAGCAGTACTTC,CASSLFTGGSYEQYF
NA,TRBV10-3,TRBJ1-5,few,TGTGCCATCAGTGAGCAGGGTTACAATCAGCCCCAGCATTTT,CAISEQGYNQPQHF
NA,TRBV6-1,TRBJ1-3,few,TGTGCCAGCACTGGAGGGTTCTCTGGAAACACCATATATTTT,CASTGGFSGNTIYF